The T cell receptor (beta chain) described here comes from a study of blood T cell repertoires in COVID-19. About the research overall: The analysed material was cDNA or gDNA that came from T cells, B-cell-depleted T cells, or PBMCs.

TCRdb's table, derived via immunoSEQ multiplex PCR, lists solely in-frame clones and lacks some. The sample includes some 390,000 clones, 80% to 90% of them seen just once. Trimming removed 2 bases from V and 5 bases from J, with 6 bases in between. There are 13 residues in the CDR3. Germline V gene sequence: CDR1 SGHDN, CDR2 FVKESK. Followed longitudinally, the Seattle patients had been enrolled during active infection. The sequenced sample was peripheral blood. This TCR was sampled from a woman aged 60 to 75 with COVID-19, enrolled during active disease. V usage is TRBV14 and J usage is TRBJ2-2; D is unclear. CDR3 protein: CASSQSPTGELFF. The CDR3 region has the DNA TGTGCCAGCAGCCAATCCCCTACCGGGGAGCTGTTTTTT.